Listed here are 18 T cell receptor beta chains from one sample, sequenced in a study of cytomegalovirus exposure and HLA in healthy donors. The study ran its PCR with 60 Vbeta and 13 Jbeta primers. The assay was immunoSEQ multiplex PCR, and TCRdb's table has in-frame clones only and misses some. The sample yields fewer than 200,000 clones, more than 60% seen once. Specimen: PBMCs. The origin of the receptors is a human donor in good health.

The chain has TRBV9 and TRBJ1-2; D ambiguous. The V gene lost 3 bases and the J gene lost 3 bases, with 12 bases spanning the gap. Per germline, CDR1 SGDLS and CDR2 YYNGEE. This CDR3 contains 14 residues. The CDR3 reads CASSGNTAYYGYTF. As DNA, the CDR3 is TGTGCCAGCAGCGGAAATACAGCTTACTATGGCTACACCTTC. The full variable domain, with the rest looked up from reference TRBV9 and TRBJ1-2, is DSGVTQTPKHLITATGQRVTLRCSPRSGDLSVYWYQQSLDQGLQFLIQYYNGEERAKGNILERFSAQQFPDLHSELNLSSLELGDSALYFCASSGNTAYYGYTFGSGTRLTVV.

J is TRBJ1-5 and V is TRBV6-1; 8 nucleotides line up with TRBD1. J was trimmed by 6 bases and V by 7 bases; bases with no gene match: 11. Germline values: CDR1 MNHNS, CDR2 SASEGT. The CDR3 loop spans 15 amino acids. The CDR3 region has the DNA TGTGCCAGCACTTTGGACAGGGAAGGGGGTCAGCCCCAGCATTTT. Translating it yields CASTLDREGGQPQHF.

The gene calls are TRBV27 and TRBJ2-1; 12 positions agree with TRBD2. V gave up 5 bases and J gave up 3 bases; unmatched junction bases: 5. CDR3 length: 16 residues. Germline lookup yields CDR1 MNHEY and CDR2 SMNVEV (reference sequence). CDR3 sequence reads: CASSRTSGGLYNEQFF. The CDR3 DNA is TGTGCCAGCAGTCGCACTAGCGGGGGGCTCTACAATGAGCAGTTCTTC.

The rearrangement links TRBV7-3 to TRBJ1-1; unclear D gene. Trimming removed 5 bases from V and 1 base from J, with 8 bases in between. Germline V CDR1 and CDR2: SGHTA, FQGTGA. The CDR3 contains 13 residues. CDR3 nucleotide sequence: TGTGCCAGCAGCCTGACAAAGAACACTGAAGCTTTCTTT. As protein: CASSLTKNTEAFF. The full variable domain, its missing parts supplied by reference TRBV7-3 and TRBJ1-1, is GAGVSQTPSNKVTEKGKYVELRCDPISGHTALYWYRQSLGQGPEFLIYFQGTGAADDSGLPNDRFFAVRPEGSVSTLKIQRTERGDSAVYLCASSLTKNTEAFFGQGTRLTVV.

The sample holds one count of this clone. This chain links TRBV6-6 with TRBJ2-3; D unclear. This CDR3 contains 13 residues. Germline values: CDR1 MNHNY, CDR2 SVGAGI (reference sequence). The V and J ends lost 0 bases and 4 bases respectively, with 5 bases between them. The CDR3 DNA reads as TGTGCCAGCAGTTACTCTGGGCCAGATACGCAGTATTTT. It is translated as CASSYSGPDTQYF.

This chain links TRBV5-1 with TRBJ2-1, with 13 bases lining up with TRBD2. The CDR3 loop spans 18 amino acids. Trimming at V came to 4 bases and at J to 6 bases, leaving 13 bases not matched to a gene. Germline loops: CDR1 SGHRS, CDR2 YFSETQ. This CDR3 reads CASSPGLAGPGGGNEQFF. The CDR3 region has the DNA TGCGCCAGCAGCCCGGGACTAGCGGGGCCCGGCGGGGGCAATGAGCAGTTCTTC.

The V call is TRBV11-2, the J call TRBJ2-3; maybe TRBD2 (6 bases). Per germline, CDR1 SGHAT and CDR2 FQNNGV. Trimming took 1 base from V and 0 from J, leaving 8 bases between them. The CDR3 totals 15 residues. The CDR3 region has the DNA TGTGCCAGCAGCTTAGGGGGGGTTAGCACAGATACGCAGTATTTT. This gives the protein CASSLGGVSTDTQYF.

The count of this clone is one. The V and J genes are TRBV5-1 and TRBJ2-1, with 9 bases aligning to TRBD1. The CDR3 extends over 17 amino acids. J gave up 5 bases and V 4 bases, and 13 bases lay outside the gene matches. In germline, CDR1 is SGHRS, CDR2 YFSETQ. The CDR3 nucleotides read TGCGCCAGCAGCCACTACCCCCCTGGGACAGGGAACAATGAGCAGTTCTTC. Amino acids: CASSHYPPGTGNNEQFF.

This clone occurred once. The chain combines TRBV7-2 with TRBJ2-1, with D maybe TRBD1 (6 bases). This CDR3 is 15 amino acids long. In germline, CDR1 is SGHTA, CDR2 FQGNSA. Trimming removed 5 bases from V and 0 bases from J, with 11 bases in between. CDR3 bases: TGTGCCAGCAGCCGTGACAGGTTCTCCTACAATGAGCAGTTCTTC. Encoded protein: CASSRDRFSYNEQFF. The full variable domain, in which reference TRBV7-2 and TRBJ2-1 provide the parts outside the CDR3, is GAGVSQSPSNKVTEKGKDVELRCDPISGHTALYWYRQSLGQGLEFLIYFQGNSAPDKSGLPSDRFSAERTGGSVSTLTIQRTQQEDSAVYLCASSRDRFSYNEQFFGPGTRLTVL.

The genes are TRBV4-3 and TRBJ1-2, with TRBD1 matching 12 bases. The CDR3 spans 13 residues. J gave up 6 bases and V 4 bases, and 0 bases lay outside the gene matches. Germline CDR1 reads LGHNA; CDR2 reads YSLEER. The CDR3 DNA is TGCGCCAGCAGCCGGGACAGGGGGCATGGCTACACCTTC. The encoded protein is CASSRDRGHGYTF.

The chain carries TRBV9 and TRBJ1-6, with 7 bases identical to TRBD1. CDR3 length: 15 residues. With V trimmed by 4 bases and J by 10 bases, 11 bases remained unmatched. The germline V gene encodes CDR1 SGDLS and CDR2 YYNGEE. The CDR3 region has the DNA TGTGCCAGCAGCACCAAGGGACAGATGGACTCACCCCTCCACTTT. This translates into CASSTKGQMDSPLHF.

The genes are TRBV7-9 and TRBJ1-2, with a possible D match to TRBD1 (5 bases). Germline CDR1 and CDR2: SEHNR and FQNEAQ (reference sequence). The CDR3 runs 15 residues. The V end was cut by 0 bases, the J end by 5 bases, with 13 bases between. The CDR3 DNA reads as TGTGCCAGCAGCTTAGCGCTCAGACAGAAGTATGGCTACACCTTC. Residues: CASSLALRQKYGYTF. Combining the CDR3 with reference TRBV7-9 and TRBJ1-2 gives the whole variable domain DTGVSQNPRHKITKRGQNVTFRCDPISEHNRLYWYRQTLGQGPEFLTYFQNEAQLEKSRLLSDRFSAERPKGSFSTLEIQRTEQGDSAMYLCASSLALRQKYGYTFGSGTRLTVV.

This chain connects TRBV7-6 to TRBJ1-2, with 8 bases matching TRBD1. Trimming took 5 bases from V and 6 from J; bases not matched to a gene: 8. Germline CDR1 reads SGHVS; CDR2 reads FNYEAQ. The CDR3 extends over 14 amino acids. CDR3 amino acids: CASSRGQGLDGYTF. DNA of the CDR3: TGTGCCAGCAGCCGAGGACAGGGTCTAGATGGCTACACCTTC.

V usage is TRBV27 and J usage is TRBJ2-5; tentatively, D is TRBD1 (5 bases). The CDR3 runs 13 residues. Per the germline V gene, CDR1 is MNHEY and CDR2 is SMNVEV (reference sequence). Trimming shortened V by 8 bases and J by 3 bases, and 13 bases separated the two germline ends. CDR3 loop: CASLPLGEETQYF. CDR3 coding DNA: TGTGCCAGCCTCCCCCTAGGGGAAGAGACCCAGTACTTC.

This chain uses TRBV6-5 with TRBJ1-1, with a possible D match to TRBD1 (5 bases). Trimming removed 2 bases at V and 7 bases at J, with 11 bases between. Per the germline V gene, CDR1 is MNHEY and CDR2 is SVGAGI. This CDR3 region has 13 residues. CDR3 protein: CASSYPGRGEAFF. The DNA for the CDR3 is TGTGCCAGCAGTTACCCCGGGAGGGGTGAAGCTTTCTTT.

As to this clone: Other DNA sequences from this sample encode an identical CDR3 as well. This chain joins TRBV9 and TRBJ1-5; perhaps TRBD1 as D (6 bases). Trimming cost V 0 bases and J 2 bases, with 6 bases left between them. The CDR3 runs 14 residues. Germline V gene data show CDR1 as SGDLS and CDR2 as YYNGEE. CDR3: CASSVGTGNQPQHF. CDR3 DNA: TGTGCCAGCAGCGTAGGGACAGGCAATCAGCCCCAGCATTTT.

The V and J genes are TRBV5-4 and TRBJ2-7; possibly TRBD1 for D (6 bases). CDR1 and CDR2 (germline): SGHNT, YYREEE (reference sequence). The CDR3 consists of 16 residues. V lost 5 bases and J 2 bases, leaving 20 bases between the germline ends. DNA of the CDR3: TGTGCCAGCAGTGGCCCGTCCAGGGGTCCCACCTACGAGCAGTACTTC. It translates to CASSGPSRGPTYEQYF.

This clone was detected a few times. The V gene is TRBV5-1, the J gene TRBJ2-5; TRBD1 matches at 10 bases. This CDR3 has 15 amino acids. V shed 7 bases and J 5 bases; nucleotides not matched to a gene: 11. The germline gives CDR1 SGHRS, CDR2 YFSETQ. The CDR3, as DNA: TGCGCCAGCCGAACGCTAGGGGGACAGGGGGAGACCCAGTACTTC. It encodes CASRTLGGQGETQYF.